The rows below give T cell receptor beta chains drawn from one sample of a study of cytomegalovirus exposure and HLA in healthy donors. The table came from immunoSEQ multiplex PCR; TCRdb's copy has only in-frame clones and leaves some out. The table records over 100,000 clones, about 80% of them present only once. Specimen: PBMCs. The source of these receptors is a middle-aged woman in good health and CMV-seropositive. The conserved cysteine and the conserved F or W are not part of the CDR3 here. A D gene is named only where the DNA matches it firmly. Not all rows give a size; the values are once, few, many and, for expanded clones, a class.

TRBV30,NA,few,AWSAERNYGYT
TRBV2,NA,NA,ASSADRNTEAF
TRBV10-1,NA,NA,AVQVYGGYT
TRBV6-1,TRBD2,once,ASSEVGGGGNNEQF
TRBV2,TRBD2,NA,ASSETAGGPTQY
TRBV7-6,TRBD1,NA,ASSPQGAFGYT
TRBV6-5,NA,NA,ASSDSQPQH
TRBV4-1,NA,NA,ASSQGAYRSTGELF
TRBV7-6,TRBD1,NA,ASSQGQGHGGELF
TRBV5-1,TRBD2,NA,ASSLRGESYEQY
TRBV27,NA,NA,ASSPQATGNQPQH
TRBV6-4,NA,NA,ASSDSSGIEAF
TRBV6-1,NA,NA,VTGSEKIPYT
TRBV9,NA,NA,ASSTQGLSGNTIY
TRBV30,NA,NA,AWNTGRAGGNQPQH
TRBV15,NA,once,ATSRDRSPLH